The clone carrying this TCR beta chain has only one observation. Trimming pared 0 bases from V and 6 bases from J, leaving 9 bases between. Germline assignment: CDR1 SGHAT and CDR2 FQNNGV. The CDR3 has 13 residues. This specimen belongs to a study of shared clonotypes between healthy human individuals. Both subsets, CD45RA+ naive and CD45RA-negative memory, were split from the CD4+ cells. Data came from immunoSEQ multiplex PCR; TCRdb stores just in-frame clones and leaves some out. This sample has approximately 2.4 million clones, with around 95% found just once. The sequence was collected from a man younger than 35 in good health. The sample comprised naive CD4+ T cells sorted from blood. Described subset: CD45RA+ positively selected. V and J are TRBV11-2 and TRBJ2-7; no firm D call. The CDR3 DNA is TGTGCCAGCAGCTTAGATCAAAGGAGCGAGCAGTACTTC. Translating it yields CASSLDQRSEQYF. Full variable domain (outside the CDR3, taken from reference TRBV11-2 and TRBJ2-7): EAGVAQSPRYKIIEKRQSVAFWCNPISGHATLYWYQQILGQGPKLLIQFQNNGVVDDSQLPKDRFSAERLKGVDSTLKIQPAKLEDSAVYLCASSLDQRSEQYFGPGTRLTVT.